The rows below give T cell receptor beta chains drawn from one sample of a study of OX40 agonist ivuxolimab in advanced cancers. Clones were sequenced by immunoSEQ multiplex PCR, and TCRdb holds only the in-frame ones, with some missing. The sample carries just under 85,000 clones, approximately 84% recorded once. The specimen comprised CD4+ or CD8+ T cells sorted from blood, sampled in a trial of the OX40 agonist ivuxolimab. Source of these receptors: an adult with an advanced solid tumor such as melanoma, head and neck, liver or kidney cancer. Each CDR3 is given without its conserved first and last residue. D genes are given only for firm matches. Clone size, where shown, is once, few, many, or a class for clones that have expanded.

J gene | D gene | V gene | clone size | CDR3 protein
TRBJ2-1 | . | TRBV7-8 | . | ASSLDFAYLRPF
TRBJ1-6 | . | TRBV7-2 | once | ASSPDAGYNSPLH
TRBJ1-1 | . | TRBV4-2 | . | ASSQVTQGTEAF
TRBJ2-1 | TRBD2 | TRBV9 | . | ASSVEASGGLAPF
TRBJ1-5 | . | TRBV19 | . | ASLPPGAGNQPQH
TRBJ1-1 | . | TRBV7-9 | . | ASSLILNTEAF
TRBJ2-5 | . | TRBV18 | . | ASSPPGALETQY
TRBJ1-2 | TRBD1 | TRBV30 | . | AWTITSTGEGGYT
TRBJ2-1 | . | TRBV18 | . | ASSRPGTANNEQF
TRBJ2-5 | TRBD2 | TRBV4-2 | . | ASSQVGGKETQY
TRBJ1-1 | TRBD1 | TRBV18 | . | ASSSRGLTEAF
TRBJ1-2 | TRBD1 | TRBV7-2 | . | ASSWDRALGYT
TRBJ2-3 | TRBD1 | TRBV7-3 | once | ASRRQGTGVPDTQY
TRBJ1-2 | TRBD1 | TRBV7-9 | . | ASSRTGDYGYT
TRBJ1-1 | . | TRBV5-1 | . | ASSLVPNTEAF
TRBJ1-4 | . | TRBV18 | . | ASSPGPTREKLF
TRBJ1-1 | . | TRBV7-8 | . | ASSPRHLAEAF
TRBJ1-2 | . | TRBV2 | . | ASKAFYGYT
TRBJ2-7 | . | TRBV28 | . | ASSSFLGQVAPEQY
TRBJ1-2 | . | TRBV7-2 | . | ASSLVAAYGYT
TRBJ2-3 | . | TRBV30 | . | AWTGLSTDTQY
TRBJ2-7 | TRBD1 | TRBV6-6 | . | ASRDRTDSYEQY
TRBJ2-5 | . | TRBV5-4 | once | ASSWSGYKEAQY
TRBJ1-5 | . | TRBV7-8 | once | ASTPAAGGWGNQPQH
TRBJ1-2 | . | TRBV14 | few | ASSQDVRLLYGYT
TRBJ2-5 | . | TRBV6-6 | . | ASSYLETQY
TRBJ2-1 | . | TRBV4-3 | few | ASSASLQLDEQF
TRBJ1-1 | TRBD1 | TRBV28 | . | ASSGGQGPRTEAF
TRBJ2-2 | . | TRBV5-8 | . | ASSLERGAGELF
TRBJ2-3 | . | TRBV5-1 | few | ASSQNRASTNTQY
TRBJ1-2 | . | TRBV18 | . | ASSFQADYGYT
TRBJ1-4 | . | TRBV7-9 | once | ASSFPGFTDEKLF
TRBJ2-3 | . | TRBV9 | . | AVDLSRDTQY
TRBJ1-2 | . | TRBV6-5 | . | ASSSLEFGNYGYT
TRBJ2-7 | . | TRBV27 | . | ASSGAGPRSYEQY
TRBJ2-1 | TRBD1 | TRBV7-3 | . | ASSSPGQGTNEQF
TRBJ2-5 | . | TRBV13 | . | ASSPRGSQETQY
TRBJ1-4 | . | TRBV28 | . | ASSPPGGYEKLF
TRBJ1-1 | . | TRBV6-5 | once | ASIKAGRYTEAF
TRBJ2-3 | . | TRBV2 | . | ASTRRDSTDTQY
TRBJ1-1 | . | TRBV6-1 | . | ASSVTLNTEAF